The next 9 T cell receptor beta chains were all read from a single sample in a study of Graves' ophthalmopathy and Graves' hyperthyroidism. The authors amplified TCR beta CDR3 regions, and they did so from RNA transcripts for repertoire sequencing. Scientists carried out first-round RT-PCR using HTBI primers and then a second-round multiplex PCR. TCRdb reprocessed the multiplex PCR reads with MiXCR, giving one entry per CDR3 protein. Of about 230,000 distinct CDR3 sequences listed, 45% were seen once; the top ten hold about half. The sample taken for sequencing was peripheral blood. Every receptor here comes from an adult man with Graves' ophthalmopathy.

The J gene is TRBJ1-5, the V gene TRBV7-8, with TRBD1 identical over 7 bases. This CDR3 region has 15 residues. Germline V CDR1 and CDR2: SGHVS, FQNEAQ. The ends lost 4 bases at V and 3 bases at J; junction bases unmatched: 6. CDR3 bases: TGTGCCAGCAGCTGGACAGGTCCTACCAATCAGCCCCAGCATTTT. Its protein product is CASSWTGPTNQPQHF.

A single count supports this clonotype. The chain employs TRBV7-2 and TRBJ2-5; 7 bases agree with TRBD1. CDR1 is SGHTA and CDR2 is FQGNSA in the germline V gene. V lost 4 bases, J lost 11 bases, and 13 bases stayed unmatched. The CDR3 covers 14 residues. The CDR3 bases are TGTGCCAGCAGCTCAGGGGGTGCCGCAGATACGCAGTACTTC. This translates into CASSSGGAADTQYF.

Only a few counts were recorded for this clonotype. V gene TRBV20-1 combines with J gene TRBJ2-6, with 8 bases matching TRBD1. J gave up 0 bases and V 0 bases, and 7 bases lay outside the gene matches. Germline V gene data show CDR1 as DFQATT and CDR2 as SNEGSKA (reference sequence). This CDR3 has 18 residues. This CDR3 reads CSARDLGTGGSGANVLTF. The CDR3 DNA reads TGCAGTGCTAGAGATCTCGGGACAGGTGGCTCTGGGGCCAACGTCCTGACTTTC.

In this sample, this clonotype turned up a few times. One junction end disagrees with the germline gene, perhaps due to a read error. This rearrangement joins TRBV10-2 to TRBJ2-5; tentative D call: TRBD1 (7 bases). The germline V gene encodes CDR1 WSHSY and CDR2 SAAADI. This CDR3 is 14 amino acids long. The CDR3 is CASSNQGGGETQYF. DNA for the CDR3: TGTGCCAGCAGTAACCAGGGGGGAGGAGAGACCCAGTACTTC.

Comment on this clonotype: At one of its ends the junction is not consistent with the germline gene, which may arise from a read error. The CDR3 here is CASSGQGGTAF. CDR3 nucleotides: TGTGCCAGCAGCGGTCAGGGCGGTACTGCCTTC. This rearrangement joins TRBV7-8 to TRBJ1-2, with D perhaps matching TRBD1 (5 bases). Germline V gene data show CDR1 as SGHVS and CDR2 as FQNEAQ. This CDR3 has 11 amino acids.

Here the CDR3 DNA reads TGTGCCAGTAGTCCCGGCAGGCTCTACGAGCAGTACTTC. This translates into CASSPGRLYEQYF. This rearrangement joins TRBV19 to TRBJ2-7; D remains unclear. The CDR3 sequence is 13 residues long. V gave up 5 bases and J gave up 3 bases, with 11 bases separating them. Per the germline V gene, CDR1 is LNHDA and CDR2 is SQIVND (reference sequence). The full variable domain, completed using reference TRBV19 and TRBJ2-7, is DGGITQSPKYLFRKEGQNVTLSCEQNLNHDAMYWYRQDPGQGLRLIYYSQIVNDFQKGDIAEGYSVSREKKESFPLTVTSAQKNPTAFYLCASSPGRLYEQYFGPGTRLTVT.

This clonotype came up a few times. The CDR3 reads CSGLGLTNTGELFF. The CDR3 nucleotides are TGCAGCGGCTTGGGACTGACGAACACCGGGGAGCTGTTTTTT. The gene calls are TRBV29-1 and TRBJ2-2; a possible D gene is TRBD2 (6 bases). The germline V gene has CDR1 SQVTM and CDR2 ANQGSEA. The CDR3 length is 14 residues. Trimming removed 7 bases at V and 0 bases at J, with 12 bases between.

Comment on this clonotype: The junction departs from germline at one end; a sequencing error may be responsible. This chain links TRBV5-5 with TRBJ2-7; 9 nucleotides match TRBD2. The DNA end favors TRBJ2-1, so the J call may be wrong. The CDR3 spans 17 residues. Germline-derived CDR1 and CDR2 are SGHKS and YYEKEE (reference sequence). The CDR3 DNA is TGCGCCAGCAGCTGGGCCGGGACTAGCCCCAACCGGAATGAGCAGTTCTTC. Protein: CASSWAGTSPNRNEQFF.

In its sample, this clonotype was seen a few times. J is TRBJ2-7 and V is TRBV7-9, with D possibly matching TRBD2 (5 bases). V was cut by 7 bases and J by 4 bases, with 17 bases left in between. The CDR3 has 14 amino acids. Germline assignment: CDR1 SEHNR and CDR2 FQNEAQ (reference sequence). The CDR3 loop reads CASIPLGSEYEQYF. DNA of the CDR3: TGTGCCAGCATCCCTTTGGGTAGCGAATACGAGCAGTACTTC. The whole variable domain, filled in from reference TRBV7-9 and TRBJ2-7, reads DTGVSQNPRHKITKRGQNVTFRCDPISEHNRLYWYRQTLGQGPEFLTYFQNEAQLEKSRLLSDRFSAERPKGSFSTLEIQRTEQGDSAMYLCASIPLGSEYEQYFGPGTRLTVT.